The source of this TCR beta chain is a study of cytomegalovirus exposure and HLA in healthy donors. Study results and caveats: In a later analysis, at a false discovery rate of 0.05, roughly 16,000 TCR beta sequences matched HLA alleles. An analysis done earlier found most TCR beta V segments productive about 90% or about 30% of the time. There were several of the most significant clusters that appeared linked to common viral pathogens in a later analysis.

Notes on this clone: The antigen is unknown.

Though nominally healthy at sampling, donors likely had unrecorded immune exposures. V lost 6 bases and J lost 5; bases outside the gene matches: 6. The CDR3 consists of 13 residues. Germline V gene sequence: CDR1 MNHEY, CDR2 SVGAGI. 60 Vbeta and 13 Jbeta primers were used in PCR. Libraries were prepared by immunoSEQ multiplex PCR; TCRdb keeps only in-frame clonotypes and omits some of them. Among approximately 150,000 clones listed, 82% were seen once. The receptor was derived from a man between 18 and 29 years old in good health and CMV-seropositive. Specimen: PBMCs. V usage is TRBV6-5 and J usage is TRBJ1-1, with 7 bases that match TRBD1. CDR3 region: CASSKGAGTEAFF. The CDR3 DNA follows: TGTGCCAGCAGCAAGGGGGCGGGGACTGAAGCTTTCTTT.